Below are 15 T cell receptor beta chains sequenced from a single sample in a study of T cell responses to AZD1222 COVID-19 vaccine. The protocol was immunoSEQ multiplex PCR, while the TCRdb copy is restricted to in-frame clones and leaves out a portion. The data hold about 140,000 clones, with around nine tenths observed a single time. Sequencing used peripheral blood, obtained 28 days after the second AZD1222 dose. The source of these receptors is an adult who received the AZD1222 COVID-19 vaccine.

Written as DNA, the CDR3 is TGTGCCAGCTCACCGGACAGGGATCAGCCCCAGCATTTT. Amino acids: CASSPDRDQPQHF. J is TRBJ1-5 and V is TRBV18; TRBD1 matches 8 bases. With 3 bases clipped from V and 5 bases from J, the junction kept 0 bases outside the gene matches. This CDR3 comprises 13 residues. Per the germline V gene, CDR1 is KGHSH and CDR2 is LQKENI.

The CDR3 nucleotides are TGTGCCAGCAGCCTCCCGGGTTCGGTAAACATTCAGTACTTC. Protein: CASSLPGSVNIQYF. The chain employs TRBV6-2 or TRBV6-3 and TRBJ2-4, with unresolved D. Germline V gene lookup returns CDR1 MNHEY and CDR2 SVGEGT. The CDR3 has 14 residues. Trimming removed 6 bases at V and 6 bases at J, with 15 bases between.

This clone was recorded once. The chain joins TRBV11-2 to TRBJ2-7; 11 bases are a match to TRBD1. Losses at the gene ends were 4 bases for V and 3 bases for J; bases not matched to a gene: 8. Germline V lookup: CDR1 SGHAT, CDR2 FQNNGV. This CDR3 is built from 16 residues. The CDR3: CASSSHADRGLYEQYF. CDR3 sequence (DNA): TGTGCCAGCAGCTCTCACGCGGACAGGGGGCTCTACGAGCAGTACTTC. The full variable domain, with the rest looked up from reference TRBV11-2 and TRBJ2-7, is EAGVAQSPRYKIIEKRQSVAFWCNPISGHATLYWYQQILGQGPKLLIQFQNNGVVDDSQLPKDRFSAERLKGVDSTLKIQPAKLEDSAVYLCASSSHADRGLYEQYFGPGTRLTVT.

The rearrangement joins TRBV4-3 to TRBJ2-1; 7 bases align to TRBD2. The CDR3 extends over 17 amino acids. Germline V gives CDR1 LGHNA, CDR2 YSLEER. V lost 0 bases to trimming and J lost 6 bases; unmatched junction nucleotides: 11. The DNA for the CDR3 is TGCGCCAGCAGCCAAGATCCAGGACTAGGGAGGTCCAATGAGCAGTTCTTC. Translation gives CASSQDPGLGRSNEQFF.

This clone was counted only a few times. V is TRBV29-1 and J is TRBJ2-7, with D possibly matching TRBD1 (6 bases). The CDR3 sequence is 14 residues long. Germline loops: CDR1 SQVTM, CDR2 ANQGSEA. V was shortened by 4 bases and J by 1 base, with 14 bases between the two germline ends. CDR3 sequence reads: CSVVPQGSSYEQYF. CDR3 sequence (DNA): TGCAGCGTTGTGCCGCAGGGGTCTTCCTACGAGCAGTACTTC.

The rearrangement joins TRBV19 to TRBJ1-2; 8 bases map to TRBD1. Germline V CDR1 and CDR2: LNHDA, SQIVND (reference sequence). The CDR3 is made up of 11 amino acids. J gave up 6 bases and V 8 bases, and 2 bases lay outside the gene matches. Here the CDR3 reads CASRTGNGYTF. As DNA, the CDR3 is TGTGCCAGTCGGACAGGGAATGGCTACACCTTC.

The chain is built from TRBV5-4 and TRBJ2-7; 7 positions match TRBD2. This CDR3 spans 14 amino acids. V shed 0 bases and J 3 bases; nucleotides not matched to a gene: 3. Germline V CDR1 and CDR2: SGHNT, YYREEE (reference sequence). CDR3 coding DNA: TGTGCCAGCAGCTTGGGGCGGGGGTTCTACGAGCAGTACTTC. The encoded protein is CASSLGRGFYEQYF.

The chain links TRBV2 to TRBJ2-5, with no clear D. Between the trimmed V and J ends, which lost 4 bases and 4 bases, there was a span of 7 bases. The CDR3 totals 12 residues. CDR1 and CDR2 from the germline V gene are SNHLY and FYNNEI. In DNA form, the CDR3 reads TGTGCCAGCAGTGTCGGGCCAGAGACCCAGTACTTC. Its translation: CASSVGPETQYF. Complete variable domain (other parts from reference TRBV2 and TRBJ2-5): EPEVTQTPSHQVTQMGQEVILRCVPISNHLYFYWYRQILGQKVEFLVSFYNNEISEKSEIFDDQFSVERPDGSNFTLKIRSTKLEDSAMYFCASSVGPETQYFGPGTRLLVL.

The CDR3 here is CASSLLQDEEKLFF. The CDR3 coding sequence is TGTGCCAGCAGCTTGTTACAGGATGAGGAAAAACTGTTTTTT. The rearrangement uses TRBV5-4 and TRBJ1-4; a weak D match, TRBD1 (5 bases). The germline V and J ends were trimmed by 1 base and 8 bases, with 12 bases remaining between them. Germline CDR1 is SGHNT and CDR2 is YYREEE (reference sequence). CDR3 length: 14 residues.

The V call is TRBV5-1, the J call TRBJ1-2; D might be TRBD1 (5 bases). This CDR3 has 13 residues. Germline values: CDR1 SGHRS, CDR2 YFSETQ. The ends were cut back, 2 bases at V and 2 bases at J, with 7 bases in the middle. CDR3 nucleotide sequence: TGCGCCAGCAGCTTTCAGGGAAACTATGGCTACACCTTC. Protein product: CASSFQGNYGYTF. The variable domain in full, completed from reference TRBV5-1 and TRBJ1-2, reads KAGVTQTPRYLIKTRGQQVTLSCSPISGHRSVSWYQQTPGQGLQFLFEYFSETQRNKGNFPGRFSGRQFSNSRSEMNVSTLELGDSALYLCASSFQGNYGYTFGSGTRLTVV.

V gene TRBV7-2 combines with J gene TRBJ2-4, with a possible D match to TRBD2 (5 bases). The length of the CDR3 is 17 residues. Trimming pared 1 base from V and 6 bases from J, leaving 19 bases between. Germline assignment: CDR1 SGHTA and CDR2 FQGNSA. The CDR3 bases are TGTGCCAGCAGCTTAGAGGTTTGGGGTAGGGAGAGAAACATTCAGTACTTC. It codes for CASSLEVWGRERNIQYF.

This chain connects TRBV6-2 or TRBV6-3 to TRBJ2-2; D unclear. V was clipped by 0 bases and J by 6 bases, with 11 bases between them. This CDR3 is 15 amino acids long. The germline V gene encodes CDR1 MNHEY and CDR2 SVGEGT. The CDR3 coding sequence is TGTGCCAGCAGTTACTCTGTCGGATATCCCGGGGAGCTGTTTTTT. Translating it yields CASSYSVGYPGELFF.

The chain employs TRBV2 and TRBJ1-6; D possibly corresponds to TRBD1 (6 bases). The CDR3 is made up of 16 amino acids. V lost 11 bases and J 3 bases, leaving 20 bases between the germline ends. Germline loops: CDR1 SNHLY, CDR2 FYNNEI. The CDR3 DNA reads as TGTGCCGGCGAGGGACGCAGGGGCATCTATAATTCACCCCTCCACTTT. It translates to CAGEGRRGIYNSPLHF.

J is TRBJ2-2 and V is TRBV6-5, with D possibly TRBD2 on 6 matching bases. With 7 bases removed from V and 6 bases from J, the gap between germline ends came to 18 bases. This CDR3 spans 15 amino acids. Germline V gene lookup returns CDR1 MNHEY and CDR2 SVGAGI. The chain's CDR3 is CASMGGSSVPGELFF. As DNA, the CDR3 is TGTGCCAGCATGGGTGGGTCTAGCGTCCCCGGGGAGCTGTTTTTT.

The chain recombines TRBV10-3 with TRBJ1-1, with D tentatively TRBD1 (5 bases). The ends were cut back, 2 bases at V and 3 bases at J, with 16 bases in the middle. The CDR3 is made up of 16 amino acids. Germline-derived CDR1 and CDR2 are ENHRY and SYGVKD. The CDR3 DNA sequence: TGTGCCATCAGTGAGACATTGGGACCGAGTCACACTGAAGCTTTCTTT. Amino acid sequence: CAISETLGPSHTEAFF.